One sample yielded the 32 T cell receptor beta chains listed below, sequenced in a study of CD8 T cells in ankylosing spondylitis. Study-wide results and limits: Within ankylosing spondylitis blood, a TCR beta motif made up of seven or eight highly homologous variants appeared to be characteristic.

Antigens of these TCRs are unknown. One entry per CDR3 protein results from TCRdb running MiXCR on the 5' RACE reads. The sample has more than 650,000 distinct CDR3 sequences; 10% to 15% are singletons. Material for sequencing was blood, either unsorted or a sorted T cell fraction (not recorded which). The source is a male donor with ankylosing spondylitis.

The chain combines TRBV7-6 with TRBJ1-1; 7 bases fit TRBD1. The CDR3 consists of 15 residues. V was pared by 4 bases and J by 0 bases, with 5 bases of the junction left unmatched. Germline CDR1 and CDR2: SGHVS and FNYEAQ. The CDR3 DNA reads as TGTGCCAGCAGCTCCCAGACAGGGATGAACACTGAAGCTTTCTTT. Protein product: CASSSQTGMNTEAFF.

This clonotype was counted only a few times. The chain is built from TRBV20-1 and TRBJ2-5; a weak D match, TRBD1 (5 bases). The CDR3 loop spans 14 amino acids. Germline lookup yields CDR1 DFQATT and CDR2 SNEGSKA (reference sequence). Trimming took off 3 bases at V and 1 base at J, with 12 bases between the two ends. DNA of the CDR3: TGCAGTGCTAGTAGGGCAGGGCTCCAAGAGACCCAGTACTTC. It specifies CSASRAGLQETQYF.

The chain carries TRBV7-2 and TRBJ1-1; TRBD1 is a possible D gene (5 bases). Germline loops: CDR1 SGHTA, CDR2 FQGNSA. The V end was cut by 2 bases, the J end by 1 base, with 11 bases between. CDR3 length: 15 amino acids. CDR3 nucleotides: TGTGCCAGCAGCTTAAATACAGGCGAGAACACTGAAGCTTTCTTT. Protein sequence: CASSLNTGENTEAFF.

The chain employs TRBV12-5 and TRBJ2-1, with 7 bases fitting TRBD2. This CDR3 contains 15 residues. With 6 bases clipped from V and 3 bases from J, the junction kept 8 bases outside the gene matches. Germline V gene sequence: CDR1 LGHNT, CDR2 FRNRAP. CDR3 bases: TGTGCTAGTGGCCAAACCGGGAGGTTCTACAATGAGCAGTTCTTC. Amino acid sequence: CASGQTGRFYNEQFF.

This clonotype was found a few times. The chain recombines TRBV27 with TRBJ2-1; no clear D gene. This CDR3 is 12 amino acids long. The V gene lost 5 bases and the J gene lost 7 bases, with 9 bases spanning the gap. Germline CDR1 is MNHEY and CDR2 is SMNVEV (reference sequence). The CDR3 sequence is CASSRFGNEQFF. Written as DNA, the CDR3 is TGTGCCAGCAGTCGTTTCGGGAATGAGCAGTTCTTC.

Ten or more counts support this clonotype. The chain carries TRBV20-1 and TRBJ1-2, with 7 bases identical to TRBD1. This CDR3 has 13 amino acids. J lost 2 bases, V lost 6 bases, and 6 bases had no gene match. CDR1 DFQATT and CDR2 SNEGSKA come from the germline V gene (reference sequence). The CDR3 spells CSAPNRGNYGYTF. The CDR3 bases are TGCAGTGCCCCTAACAGGGGAAACTATGGCTACACCTTC.

This clonotype turned up a few times. The CDR3 DNA follows: TGCAGTGCTAGTATACCTACGGGTGCAGATACGCAGTATTTT. It yields the protein CSASIPTGADTQYF. This chain joins TRBV20-1 and TRBJ2-3; D unresolved. The CDR3 loop spans 14 amino acids. Trimming removed 3 bases from V and 4 bases from J, with 14 bases in between. Germline-derived CDR1 and CDR2 are DFQATT and SNEGSKA (reference sequence).

A few counts support this clonotype. The J gene is TRBJ2-5, the V gene TRBV29-1, with 8 positions matching TRBD1. CDR1 is SQVTM and CDR2 is ANQGSEA in the germline V gene. Trimming removed 5 bases from V and 5 bases from J; junction bases left unmatched: 7. The CDR3 runs 13 residues. In DNA form, the CDR3 reads TGCAGCGTTCATCCAGGGGGCCTGGAGACCCAGTACTTC. It codes for CSVHPGGLETQYF. The full variable domain, its missing parts supplied by reference TRBV29-1 and TRBJ2-5, is SAVISQKPSRDICQRGTSLTIQCQVDSQVTMMFWYRQQPGQSLTLIATANQGSEATYESGFVIDKFPISRPNLTFSTLTVSNMSPEDSSIYLCSVHPGGLETQYFGPGTRLLVL.

The chain has TRBV20-1 and TRBJ2-1, with D perhaps matching TRBD1 (6 bases). Trimming stripped 5 bases from V and 1 base from J, with 15 bases between. Germline assignment: CDR1 DFQATT and CDR2 SNEGSKA (reference sequence). The CDR3 extends over 15 amino acids. CDR3 DNA: TGCAGTGCTGGCAGGGGTAGGGCGTCCTACAATGAGCAGTTCTTC. This codes for CSAGRGRASYNEQFF.

Ten or more counts support this clonotype. The chain carries TRBV7-2 and TRBJ2-3, with 7 bases lining up with TRBD2. Germline trimming cut 5 bases from V and 5 bases from J; bases unmatched to any gene: 7. The CDR3 is 14 amino acids. Germline V gene data show CDR1 as SGHTA and CDR2 as FQGNSA. The CDR3 nucleotides are TGTGCCAGCAGCCCCCGGCGGGAGAAAGATACGCAGTATTTT. Translation: CASSPRREKDTQYF.

Only a few counts were recorded for this clonotype. V and J are TRBV20-1 and TRBJ2-5; D not resolved. Germline V gene data show CDR1 as DFQATT and CDR2 as SNEGSKA (reference sequence). The CDR3 is 12 residues long. The V end was cut by 5 bases, the J end by 0 bases, with 7 bases between. The CDR3 is CSARTYQETQYF. DNA of the CDR3: TGCAGTGCTCGCACGTACCAAGAGACCCAGTACTTC.

In this sample, this clonotype turned up a few times. The chain carries TRBV27 and TRBJ2-1; tentatively, D is TRBD1 (6 bases). Trimming shortened V by 3 bases and J by 5 bases, and 17 bases separated the two germline ends. Per germline, CDR1 MNHEY and CDR2 SMNVEV (reference sequence). This CDR3 has 16 residues. The CDR3 spells CASSFLGAVENNEQFF. For the CDR3, the DNA is TGTGCCAGCAGTTTTTTGGGGGCCGTCGAAAACAATGAGCAGTTCTTC.

V usage is TRBV5-1 and J usage is TRBJ2-7, with 9 bases lining up with TRBD1. This CDR3 has 15 residues. V was pared by 6 bases and J by 3 bases, with 10 bases of the junction left unmatched. Per the germline V gene, CDR1 is SGHRS and CDR2 is YFSETQ. The CDR3: CASTSPGQGLYEQYF. Written as DNA, the CDR3 is TGCGCCAGCACATCTCCGGGACAGGGTCTCTACGAGCAGTACTTC.

V and J are TRBV12-3 or TRBV12-4 and TRBJ1-1; 9 bases map to TRBD1. The CDR3 spans 13 residues. V shed 5 bases, J shed 11 bases, and the junction held 9 bases outside the gene matches. The CDR3 loop reads CASSINGQGNAFF. The CDR3 DNA reads as TGTGCCAGCAGTATTAACGGACAGGGGAATGCTTTCTTT.

This clonotype was counted only a few times. In DNA, the CDR3 is TGTGCCAGCAAAGGGACAGGATATTACAATGAGCAGTTCTTC. Its translation is CASKGTGYYNEQFF. This chain uses TRBV6-2 or TRBV6-3 with TRBJ2-1; the match to TRBD1 covers 8 bases. Germline CDR1 MNHEY, CDR2 SVGEGT. V lost 7 bases, J lost 4 bases, and 6 bases stayed unmatched. This CDR3 contains 14 residues.

V gene TRBV10-3 combines with J gene TRBJ2-7, with D perhaps being TRBD1 or TRBD2 (6 bases each). Germline V gives CDR1 ENHRY, CDR2 SYGVKD. This CDR3 has 16 residues. Trimming cost V 8 bases and J 0 bases, with 20 bases left between them. The CDR3 nucleotides read TGTGCCATCGGTGTAGGGGGAGGACTCGACTCCTACGAGCAGTACTTC. This sequence encodes CAIGVGGGLDSYEQYF.

This clonotype was found many times. The chain carries TRBV6-2 or TRBV6-3 and TRBJ1-6; D unresolved. V shed 2 bases and J shed 12 bases, with 8 bases lying between them. The CDR3 totals 12 residues. Germline assignment: CDR1 MNHEY and CDR2 SVGEGT. DNA for the CDR3: TGTGCCAGCAGTTACATCCTCGGACCCCTCCACTTT. It encodes CASSYILGPLHF.

This clonotype was counted only a few times. The V and J genes are TRBV9 and TRBJ2-7; 9 nucleotides match TRBD2. The germline CDR1 and CDR2 sequences are SGDLS and YYNGEE. V gave up 3 bases and J gave up 6 bases; unmatched junction bases: 10. The CDR3 has 15 residues. CDR3 loop: CASSAAPGLAVEQYF. CDR3 DNA sequence: TGTGCCAGCAGCGCCGCTCCGGGACTAGCCGTCGAGCAGTACTTC.

This clonotype turned up a few times. The V and J genes are TRBV5-1 and TRBJ2-7; 10 bases are a match to TRBD2. Germline values: CDR1 SGHRS, CDR2 YFSETQ. The CDR3 is 14 residues long. Trimming took 1 base from V and 4 from J; bases not matched to a gene: 2. This chain's CDR3 is CASSLSGRVYEQYF. In nucleotides, the CDR3 is TGCGCCAGCAGCTTGAGCGGGAGGGTATACGAGCAGTACTTC.

This clonotype was counted a few times. V gene TRBV15 combines with J gene TRBJ1-2; 7 bases match TRBD1. V dropped 1 base and J dropped 3; count of bases not matched to a gene: 5. Germline CDR1 and CDR2: LNHNV and YYDKDF (reference sequence). The CDR3 length is 15 residues. The CDR3 nucleotides are TGTGCCACCAGCAGAGCCCGGGGGACAGACTATGGCTACACCTTC. Translation gives CATSRARGTDYGYTF.

This clonotype appeared many times. The rearrangement links TRBV7-2 to TRBJ2-5, with 10 bases lining up with TRBD1. Trimming removed 1 base from V and 2 bases from J; junction bases left unmatched: 1. The CDR3 contains 15 residues. Germline V gives CDR1 SGHTA, CDR2 FQGNSA. The CDR3 spells CASSLEDRGQETQYF. The CDR3 bases are TGTGCCAGCAGCTTAGAGGACAGGGGGCAAGAGACCCAGTACTTC.

This clonotype has a handful of counts. The chain joins TRBV6-1 to TRBJ1-1, with TRBD1 matching over 8 bases. Trimming removed 5 bases from V and 5 bases from J; junction bases left unmatched: 16. This CDR3 is 17 amino acids long. Germline V gene sequence: CDR1 MNHNS, CDR2 SASEGT. The CDR3 region is CASSRHLSGQGDTEAFF. CDR3 bases: TGTGCCAGCAGTCGACACTTATCTGGACAGGGAGATACTGAAGCTTTCTTT.

CDR3 protein: CASSLSSPNSPLHF. The CDR3 bases are TGCGCCAGCAGCTTGTCCAGTCCGAATTCACCCCTCCACTTT. The chain combines TRBV5-1 with TRBJ1-6; D remains ambiguous. This CDR3 is 14 amino acids long. Germline CDR1 reads SGHRS; CDR2 reads YFSETQ. Trimming shortened V by 1 base and J by 7 bases, and 9 bases separated the two germline ends.

In this sample, this clonotype turned up many times. This chain links TRBV15 with TRBJ1-2; a possible D gene is TRBD1 (5 bases). Germline CDR1 and CDR2: LNHNV and YYDKDF (reference sequence). CDR3 length equals 12 residues. V lost 2 bases to trimming and J lost 14 bases, with 15 bases between them. The CDR3 nucleotides read TGTGCCACCAGCAGACGTCCGGGACCCGGGACCTTC. It encodes CATSRRPGPGTF.

Only a few counts were recorded for this clonotype. V usage is TRBV20-1 and J usage is TRBJ2-7, with TRBD2 matching 11 bases. Germline V gene data show CDR1 as DFQATT and CDR2 as SNEGSKA (reference sequence). The CDR3 spans 16 residues. V dropped 2 bases and J dropped 1; count of bases not matched to a gene: 7. The CDR3 sequence is CSARPVAGGISYEQYF. CDR3 sequence (DNA): TGCAGTGCTAGACCAGTAGCGGGAGGGATTTCCTACGAGCAGTACTTC.

The chain has TRBV6-2 or TRBV6-3 and TRBJ2-3, with D possibly TRBD2 on 6 matching bases. The CDR3 spans 17 residues. Trimming cost V 7 bases and J 6 bases, with 26 bases left between them. The germline V gene encodes CDR1 MNHEY and CDR2 SVGEGT. The CDR3 DNA is TGTGCCAGCACTTCCCAGGAGGGAGCCTTTTTCGGGGATACGCAGTATTTT. Its protein is CASTSQEGAFFGDTQYF.

This clonotype was seen only a few times. This sequence joins TRBV10-3 and TRBJ1-1; D remains unclear. CDR1 is ENHRY, CDR2 SYGVKD, per germline. Between the trimmed V and J ends, which lost 4 bases and 0 bases, there was a span of 9 bases. The CDR3 consists of 14 residues. CDR3 bases: TGTGCCATCAGTGTAAGACGGATGAACACTGAAGCTTTCTTT. It encodes CAISVRRMNTEAFF.

Remarks on this clonotype: Germline and junction disagree at one end, which may indicate a read error. The chain employs TRBV7-2 and TRBJ2-7; 9 nucleotides align to TRBD1. Germline CDR1 and CDR2: SGHTA and FQGNSA. The CDR3 runs to 15 residues. Written as DNA, the CDR3 is TGTGCCAGCAGGTTAGGGGCGGACAGGGGCTACGAGCAGTACTTC. Translation: CASRLGADRGYEQYF.

This clonotype appeared a few times. The rearrangement joins TRBV24-1 to TRBJ1-5; 7 nucleotides match TRBD1. The CDR3 is made up of 14 amino acids. Germline V gives CDR1 KGHDR, CDR2 SFDVKD. V lost 4 bases and J lost 4; bases outside the gene matches: 3. The CDR3 sequence is CATSEGQYNQPQHF. The CDR3 region has the DNA TGTGCCACCAGTGAGGGACAGTATAATCAGCCCCAGCATTTT.

This clonotype occurred many times. This sequence joins TRBV28 and TRBJ1-6; 8 bases agree with TRBD1. Germline values: CDR1 MDHEN, CDR2 SYDVKM. J lost 9 bases, V lost 6 bases, and 10 bases had no gene match. The CDR3 sequence is 15 residues long. The CDR3 region has the DNA TGTGCCAGCAGGACTCAGGGGGCGAAGGTTTCACCCCTCCACTTT. Protein product: CASRTQGAKVSPLHF.

There are many counts of this clonotype. This sequence joins TRBV29-1 and TRBJ2-3; unclear D gene. With 4 bases removed from V and 2 bases from J, the gap between germline ends came to 10 bases. This CDR3 comprises 13 residues. Germline loops: CDR1 SQVTM, CDR2 ANQGSEA. This CDR3 is CSVARQYTDTQYF. CDR3 nucleotide sequence: TGCAGCGTTGCCCGTCAGTACACAGATACGCAGTATTTT.

The chain carries TRBV4-3 and TRBJ1-1; D is unclear. Trimming cost V 5 bases and J 6 bases, with 19 bases left between them. Germline CDR1 and CDR2: LGHNA and YSLEER. The CDR3 totals 15 residues. The CDR3 nucleotides read TGCGCCAGCAGCGACACGTTATATCGGGGAGCTGAAGCTTTCTTT. It translates to CASSDTLYRGAEAFF.